The following is a T cell receptor beta chain sequence with its context. The target antigen is unknown. Individual cDNA molecules in this library carried unique molecular identifiers. TCRdb itself ran the RACE reads through MiXCR, one entry per CDR3 protein. The profile shows about 41,000 distinct CDR3 sequences, 4.4% of them singletons. This CDR3 region has 12 residues. Germline V lookup: CDR1 MNHNY, CDR2 SVGAGI (reference sequence). V was pared by 6 bases and J by 8 bases, with 13 bases between. These data originate in a study of human T cells and chemical hapten exposure. Study information: How much TCR each sample yielded varied, mostly because pooled library volumes differed slightly. Study results and limitations: Among TCRs, those above 1 in 1000 frequency were unaffected by DPC sensitization.

Regarding time point: healthy volunteer bleed at 2 weeks. Unfractionated whole blood yielded the extracted total RNA. This clonotype originated in a human donor in good health. Some clones in this sample may be carry-over from other donors' samples. The sequencing input was whole blood. The chain joins TRBV6-6 to TRBJ1-2; TRBD1 might be the D (5 bases). The CDR3 region is CASRKGDSGYTF. CDR3 in DNA: TGTGCCAGCAGGAAAGGGGATAGCGGCTACACCTTC.